This TCR beta chain was recovered during a study of monozygotic twins with inflammatory bowel disease (dated by TCRdb to the late 2010s). General notes on the study: A total of 28 monozygotic twin pairs were included in the full study, comprising nine German pairs (four IBD-concordant, five IBD-discordant) and 19 IBD-discordant Danish pairs. The search for disease-associated traits relied mainly on comparing, within discordant pairs, IBD patients with their genetically identical healthy co-twins. Each individual had, on average, about 151 000 unique TCRalpha sequences and 181 000 unique TCRbeta sequences available for analysis.

The CDR3 measures 16 amino acids from cysteine to phenylalanine. A DNA sequence was not provided. Via the germline V gene, CDR1 is LGHNA and CDR2 YSLEER. What the authors observed across the whole study: Concordant and discordant twins showed no difference in repertoire similarity, possibly because of limited statistical power. Different T cell subtypes could not be distinguished in the analysis. Compared with healthy twins, IBD patients shared fewer clonotypes with other individuals, and the difference was most pronounced in patients with signs of disease activity. The results gave no support for a single strong signal or clonotype linked to IBD. Differing immunosuppressive treatments among patients may have added background noise and inter-individual variability to the repertoires. IBD patients had lower TCRbeta repertoire diversity, measured by the inverse Simpson index, than their healthy co-twins.

About this clonotype: The specificity of this receptor is unknown.

Receptor libraries were prepared by 5' RACE. Each TCR library was prepared from about 3.5 ug of total RNA. For each sample, cDNA was synthesized in eight separate reactions using SMARTScribe reverse transcriptase. Unique molecular identifiers containing a 6-nucleotide sample barcode were introduced through template switching during cDNA synthesis. TCRalpha and TCRbeta cDNA was amplified in two nested PCRs of roughly 16 and 10 cycles, and bead purification was carried out after each PCR. Before amplification, the cDNA was both treated with uracil DNA-glycosylase and purified with the QIAquick PCR purification kit. In the second PCR, Illumina TruSeq-compatible adapters and sample-specific barcodes were added. TapeStation and Qubit were used to check library quality and concentration, and about 5 ng of each library was pooled. Sequencing of the pooled libraries was done on an Illumina HiSeq2500 single-index Rapid Run using custom sequencing primers and 2 x 100 bp reads. Per the source publication's procedure: PCR and sequencing errors were corrected by UMI-based consensus assembly using MiGEC version 1.2.6. MiXCR version 2.1.1 was used to carry out V(D)J alignment, clonotype assembly and CDR3 extraction. To normalise gene usage, clonotype sharing and MAIT/NKT TCR abundance, the top 1000, 10 000 and 20 000 clonotypes in each sample were analysed. After downsampling to 27 000 UMIs, diversity was calculated as the inverse Simpson index using the vegan R package. Paired Mann-Whitney U tests on discordant twin pairs were used, with Benjamini-Hochberg multiple-testing correction. TCRdb reprocessed the reads and lists each CDR3 protein sequence as a single entry, with no DNA. In this record, the V and J calls reflect TCRdb's handling and not the investigators' own analysis. In this sample's table one finds some 99,000 distinct CDR3 sequences. In total, the top ten clones hold 9.5% to 15% of the sample.

From each donor, a roughly 2.3 ml peripheral blood sample was drawn into PAXgene tubes and stored at -80 degrees C. Without any T cell sorting, total RNA was extracted from whole blood using the PAXgene blood miRNA kit on an automated QIAcube. Peripheral blood from monozygotic twin pairs who were concordant or discordant for inflammatory bowel disease underwent deep TCRalpha and TCRbeta repertoire profiling using unique molecular barcoding. For every twin pair, smoking habits were documented, and each individual was categorised as a current, former or never smoker. The sequencing input was blood. This clonotype was sampled from a human donor with ulcerative colitis or Crohn's disease, or a healthy co-twin of an affected twin (not recorded which). The rearrangement combines TRBV4-3 with TRBJ1-5. This receptor has the CDR3 CASSQDWDYSNQPQHF.